This is a list of T cell receptor beta chains from one sample in a study of T cell changes during pregnancy in multiple sclerosis. Profiled with immunoSEQ multiplex PCR; TCRdb holds only in-frame clones, not every one. The sample consists of tens of thousands of clones, approximately 94% of them appearing once. Sequencing used peripheral blood, obtained in the third trimester of pregnancy. The source is a female donor with multiple sclerosis, enrolled in a pregnancy study. CDR3s include the opening cysteine and the closing phenylalanine or tryptophan. Fields, in order: clone size, J gene, D gene, V gene, CDR3 DNA, CDR3 protein. D genes are given only for firm matches. The size of a clone is reported for some rows only, either as once, few or many, or as a class for expanded clones.

-	TRBJ2-4	-	TRBV7-2	TGTGCCAGCAGCTTAGGACTAGCCAAAAACATTCAGTACTTC	CASSLGLAKNIQYF
-	TRBJ1-1	TRBD1	TRBV29-1	TGCAGCGCGAACCGGGACAGAATGAACACTGAAGCTTTCTTT	CSANRDRMNTEAFF
-	TRBJ2-2	TRBD2	TRBV6-6	TGTGCCAGCAGTTACGGCGGGAGCGCCACCGGGGAGCTGTTTTTT	CASSYGGSATGELFF
once	TRBJ2-7	TRBD2	TRBV5-1	TGCGCCAGCAGCCCTGGACTAGCGGCTGACTACGAGCAGTACTTC	CASSPGLAADYEQYF
-	TRBJ2-7	TRBD2	TRBV4-1	TGCGCCAGCAGCCAAGAGGGCCAGCGGGGAGGAGAGCAGTACTTC	CASSQEGQRGGEQYF
-	TRBJ2-5	TRBD2	TRBV30	TGTGCCTGGAGCCCGGGACTACCGCCCGAGACCCAGTACTTC	CAWSPGLPPETQYF
once	TRBJ2-1	-	TRBV11-3	TGTGCCAGCAGCTTCAATTGGGGGGCGGGGGTATACAATGAGCAGTTCTTC	CASSFNWGAGVYNEQFF
once	TRBJ1-3	-	TRBV25-1	TGTGCCAGCAGTCCCAGGCACTCTGGAAACACCATATATTTT	CASSPRHSGNTIYF
-	TRBJ1-2	-	TRBV6-5	TGTGCCAGCAGTTACTCCCATTGGGCTGGCTACACCTTC	CASSYSHWAGYTF
once	TRBJ2-1	-	TRBV19	TGTGCCAGTAGCTGGCTAGTGGGGGGTATCAATGAGCAGTTCTTC	CASSWLVGGINEQFF
-	TRBJ2-7	-	TRBV7-6	TGTGCCAGCAGCCTCACAATAGACTCTAACTACGAGCAGTACTTC	CASSLTIDSNYEQYF
-	TRBJ2-7	-	TRBV7-8	TGTGCCAGCAGCCACATCCAGGGCCCCACCTACGAGCAGTACTTC	CASSHIQGPTYEQYF
once	TRBJ1-1	TRBD1	TRBV7-9	TGTGCCAGCAGCTTAGCGCCACGGGACAGGGGTTTACTGAACACTGAAGCTTTCTTT	CASSLAPRDRGLLNTEAFF
few	TRBJ2-2	-	TRBV19	TGTGCCAGTAGTATAGCGGCAGGCGCCACCGGGGAGCTGTTTTTT	CASSIAAGATGELFF
-	TRBJ2-5	TRBD1	TRBV19	TGTGCCAGTAGTCCAAACAGGGGAGAGACCCAGTACTTC	CASSPNRGETQYF
-	TRBJ2-3	-	TRBV29-1	TGCAGCGTTGAAAGGGGCCAGGTTAATACGCAGTATTTT	CSVERGQVNTQYF
-	TRBJ1-2	TRBD1	TRBV6-5	TGTGCCAGCAGTACCGGACAGGGGTACACCTTC	CASSTGQGYTF
-	TRBJ1-6	-	TRBV4-3	TGCGCCAGCAGCCAAGATACAGGGTGGGATTCACCCCTCCACTTT	CASSQDTGWDSPLHF
once	TRBJ1-4	-	TRBV27	TGTGCCAGCACGGCCCGGGGATCGGCTAATGAAAAACTGTTTTTT	CASTARGSANEKLFF
-	TRBJ2-2	-	TRBV5-1	TGCGCCAGCAGCTTGTCGTCGAACACCGGGGAGCTGTTTTTT	CASSLSSNTGELFF
-	TRBJ2-4	TRBD2	TRBV19	TGTGCCAGTAGTATAGAGGGGGGAGCGGGAGTTGTGATCATTCAGTACTTC	CASSIEGGAGVVIIQYF
-	TRBJ2-2	-	TRBV6-5	TGTGCCAGCAGTCCCCTGGGGGGCGGGGAGCTGTTTTTT	CASSPLGGGELFF
-	TRBJ2-5	TRBD2	TRBV5-4	TGTGCCAGCAGCGCGGGACTAGCGGGAGGCCAAGAGACCCAGTACTTC	CASSAGLAGGQETQYF
-	TRBJ2-3	-	TRBV28	TGTGCCAGCAGTTGGGGGGGGGCGGCCACAGATACGCAGTATTTT	CASSWGGAATDTQYF
-	TRBJ1-1	TRBD1	TRBV4-1	TGCGCCAGCAGTCCTGGACAGGGAAACACTGAAGCTTTCTTT	CASSPGQGNTEAFF
-	TRBJ2-1	TRBD1	TRBV9	TGTGCCAGCAGCGGCCTCGGGACAGTTCAGTTCTTC	CASSGLGTVQFF
-	TRBJ2-2	TRBD2	TRBV5-4	TGTGCCAGCAGAATAGCGGGAGGCACCGGGGAGCTGTTTTTT	CASRIAGGTGELFF
-	TRBJ2-5	TRBD1	TRBV9	TGTGCCAGCAGCGTAGGCCCGGGACAGGGTGAGACCCAGTACTTC	CASSVGPGQGETQYF
-	TRBJ2-3	-	TRBV21-1	TGTGCCCTATCAGACAACCCTAGCACAGATACGCAGTATTTT	CALSDNPSTDTQYF
-	TRBJ1-2	-	TRBV5-1	TGCGCCAGCAGCTCGTTAGGAGGGGCTATTACCTTC	CASSSLGGAITF
-	TRBJ2-5	TRBD1	TRBV6-5	TGTGCCAGCAGTTACTCGAGACAGGGGGCTGCTGCGTCCCAGTACTTC	CASSYSRQGAAASQYF
-	TRBJ1-2	-	TRBV9	TGTGCCAGCAGCGTAGACAGAGACTATGGCTACACCTTC	CASSVDRDYGYTF
-	TRBJ2-1	TRBD2	TRBV7-3	TGTGCCAGCAGCCAGCGGGAGCGGTCCTACAATGAGCAGTTCTTC	CASSQRERSYNEQFF
-	TRBJ2-3	TRBD1	TRBV5-6	TGTGCCAGCAGCTTGGGGACAGGGCGTCCAGATACGCAGTATTTT	CASSLGTGRPDTQYF
-	TRBJ2-1	TRBD2	TRBV7-9	TGTGCCAGCAGCTTAGAAGGGACTAGGACCTACAATGAGCAGTTCTTC	CASSLEGTRTYNEQFF
-	TRBJ1-3	-	TRBV18	TGTGCCAGCTCACCTCAGTCGGGGTCTGGAAACACCATATATTTT	CASSPQSGSGNTIYF
-	TRBJ2-4	-	TRBV29-1	TGCAGCGTAAGAGGGGGAACCAAAAACATTCAGTACTTC	CSVRGGTKNIQYF
-	TRBJ2-2	-	TRBV9	TGTGCCAGCAGCGTAGCCGTTATGACCGGGGAGCTGTTTTTT	CASSVAVMTGELFF
-	TRBJ2-7	-	TRBV6-5	TGTGCCAGCAGTAGAGGGTACGAGCAGTACTTC	CASSRGYEQYF
many	TRBJ1-1	-	TRBV5-1	TGCGCCAGCAGCTTTGCGACGACAAGCAGGTCTGAAGCTTTCTTT	CASSFATTSRSEAFF
once	TRBJ2-7	-	TRBV18	TGTGCCAGCTCACCACCCCTCTCCTACGAGCAGTACTTC	CASSPPLSYEQYF
-	TRBJ1-5	TRBD1	TRBV2	TGTGCCAGCAGTGGCGACAGGGGGCTAAACAATCAGCCCCAGCATTTT	CASSGDRGLNNQPQHF
few	TRBJ1-2	-	TRBV5-1	TGCGCCAGCAGCTTGGATGGAGTACCTAACTATGGCTACACCTTC	CASSLDGVPNYGYTF
-	TRBJ1-1	-	TRBV2	TGTGCCAGCAGTTTCGACAGTGGGAGGGCGTTGAACACTGAAGCTTTCTTT	CASSFDSGRALNTEAFF
-	TRBJ1-3	-	TRBV9	TGTGCCAGCAGCATTACCGGGACAAGTGGAAACACCATATATTTT	CASSITGTSGNTIYF
-	TRBJ1-1	-	TRBV5-1	TGCGCCAGCAGACCGGCCGCGGGAGAGACTGAAGCTTTCTTT	CASRPAAGETEAFF
-	TRBJ2-7	-	TRBV5-1	TGCGCCAGCAGCCCGAGGGACTACGAGCAGTACTTC	CASSPRDYEQYF
-	TRBJ2-3	TRBD2	TRBV27	TGTGCCAGCAGTTCGGCTAGCGGAGTTACAGATACGCAGTATTTT	CASSSASGVTDTQYF